This entry lists 3 T cell receptor beta chains sequenced from one sample in a study of blood T cells in healthy people across ages. The second PCR ran about 6 to 11 cycles with a sample-barcoded 5' primer and J-beta primers. TCRdb reprocessed the 5' RACE reads via MiXCR and lists one record per CDR3 protein. This sample has 1.5 million to 2 million distinct CDR3 sequences, with 49% found just once. The specimen was blood. Receptors originate from a woman in her thirties or forties in good health.

The chain is built from TRBV5-6 and TRBJ2-1, with 9 bases fitting TRBD1. In germline, CDR1 is SGHDT, CDR2 YYEEEE. This CDR3 spans 16 amino acids. Unmatched junction bases numbered 3, after V lost 0 bases and J lost 2 bases. As DNA, the CDR3 is TGTGCCAGCAGCTTGGTTACAGGGGGCGCCTACAATGAGCAGTTCTTC. Translated, it gives CASSLVTGGAYNEQFF. Variable domain in full (rest from reference TRBV5-6 and TRBJ2-1): DAGVTQSPTHLIKTRGQQVTLRCSPKSGHDTVSWYQQALGQGPQFIFQYYEEEERQRGNFPDRFSGHQFPNYSSELNVNALLLGDSALYLCASSLVTGGAYNEQFFGPGTRLTVL.

V gene TRBV27 combines with J gene TRBJ2-4, with D perhaps TRBD2 (6 bases). V was clipped by 7 bases and J by 3 bases, with 13 bases between them. Per germline, CDR1 MNHEY and CDR2 SMNVEV (reference sequence). The CDR3 has 14 residues. CDR3 protein: CASKPGLRKNIQYF. In nucleotides, the CDR3 is TGTGCCAGCAAACCGGGACTTCGCAAAAACATTCAGTACTTC.

The V and J genes are TRBV13 and TRBJ2-7, with TRBD2 identical over 7 bases. Germline CDR1 is PRHDT and CDR2 is FYEKMQ (reference sequence). The J segment lost 0 bases and the V segment lost 0 bases, leaving 5 bases of the junction unmatched. The CDR3 contains 16 residues. This CDR3 is CASSLGRGVISYEQYF. The CDR3 DNA is TGTGCCAGCAGCTTAGGCCGGGGGGTTATCTCCTACGAGCAGTACTTC. The variable domain in full, with the rest retrieved from reference TRBV13 and TRBJ2-7, is AAGVIQSPRHLIKEKRETATLKCYPIPRHDTVYWYQQGPGQDPQFLISFYEKMQSDKGSIPDRFSAQQFSDYHSELNMSSLELGDSALYFCASSLGRGVISYEQYFGPGTRLTVT.